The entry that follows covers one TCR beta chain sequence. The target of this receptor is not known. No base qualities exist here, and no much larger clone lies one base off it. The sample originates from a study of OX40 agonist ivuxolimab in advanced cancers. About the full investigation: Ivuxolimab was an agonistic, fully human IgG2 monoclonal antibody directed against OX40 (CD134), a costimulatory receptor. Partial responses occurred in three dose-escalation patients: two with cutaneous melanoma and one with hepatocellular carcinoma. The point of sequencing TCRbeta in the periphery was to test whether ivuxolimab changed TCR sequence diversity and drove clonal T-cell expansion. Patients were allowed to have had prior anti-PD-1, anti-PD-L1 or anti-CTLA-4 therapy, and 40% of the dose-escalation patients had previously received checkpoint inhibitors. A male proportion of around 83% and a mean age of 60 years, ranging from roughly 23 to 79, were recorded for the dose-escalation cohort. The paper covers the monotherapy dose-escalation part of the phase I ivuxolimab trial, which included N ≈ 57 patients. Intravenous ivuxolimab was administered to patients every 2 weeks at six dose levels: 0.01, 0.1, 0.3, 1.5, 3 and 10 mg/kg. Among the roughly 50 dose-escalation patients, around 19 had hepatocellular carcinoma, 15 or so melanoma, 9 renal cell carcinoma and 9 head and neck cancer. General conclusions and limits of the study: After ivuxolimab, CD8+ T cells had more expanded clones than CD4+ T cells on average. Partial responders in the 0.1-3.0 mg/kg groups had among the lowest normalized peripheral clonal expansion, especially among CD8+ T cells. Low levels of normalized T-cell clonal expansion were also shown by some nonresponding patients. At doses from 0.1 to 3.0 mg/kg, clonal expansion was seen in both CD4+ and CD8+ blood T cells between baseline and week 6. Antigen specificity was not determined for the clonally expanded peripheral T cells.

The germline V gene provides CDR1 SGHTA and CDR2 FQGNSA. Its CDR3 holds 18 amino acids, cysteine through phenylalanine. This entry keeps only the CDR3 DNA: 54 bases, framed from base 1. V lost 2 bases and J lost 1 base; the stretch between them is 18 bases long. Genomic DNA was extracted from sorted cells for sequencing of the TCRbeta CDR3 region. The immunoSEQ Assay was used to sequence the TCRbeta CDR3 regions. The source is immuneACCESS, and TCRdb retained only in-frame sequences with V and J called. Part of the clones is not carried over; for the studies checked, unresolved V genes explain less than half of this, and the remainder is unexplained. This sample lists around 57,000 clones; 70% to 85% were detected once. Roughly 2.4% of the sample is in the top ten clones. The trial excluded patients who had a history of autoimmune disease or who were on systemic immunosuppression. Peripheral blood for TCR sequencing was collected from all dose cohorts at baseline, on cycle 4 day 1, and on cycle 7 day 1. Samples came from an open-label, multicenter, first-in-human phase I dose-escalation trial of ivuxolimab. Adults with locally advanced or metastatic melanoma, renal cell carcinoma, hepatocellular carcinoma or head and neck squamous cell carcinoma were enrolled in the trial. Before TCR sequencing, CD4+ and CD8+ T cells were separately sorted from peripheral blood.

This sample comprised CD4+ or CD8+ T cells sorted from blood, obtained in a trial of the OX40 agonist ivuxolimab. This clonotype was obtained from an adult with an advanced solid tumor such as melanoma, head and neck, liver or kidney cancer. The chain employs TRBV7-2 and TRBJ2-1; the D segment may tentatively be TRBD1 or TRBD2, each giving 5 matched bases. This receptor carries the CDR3 CASSLRDPSDRSYNEQFF. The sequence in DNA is TGTGCCAGCAGCTTAAGGGACCCAAGTGATCGTTCCTACAATGAGCAGTTCTTC.